One T cell receptor (beta chain) is described in this entry. Its antigen is not known. These data come from a study of cytomegalovirus exposure and HLA in healthy donors. Study findings and constraints: Confirmation in vitro established that three CMV-associated chains were specific for CMV antigens. Earlier analysis found most TCR beta V segments productive about 87% or about 30% of the time. Later analysis showed TCR association rates varying by HLA locus, highest for DRB1 and lowest for HLA-C.

Germline V lookup: CDR1 SNHLY, CDR2 FYNNEI. V was shortened by 3 bases and J by 10 bases, with 15 bases between the two germline ends. The CDR3 has 13 residues. This PCR relied on a set of 60 Vbeta primers and 13 Jbeta primers. Sequenced by immunoSEQ multiplex PCR; TCRdb stores in-frame clones only, minus some. The sample holds about 150,000 clones, around 80% seen once. The sequence was collected from a young woman in good health and CMV-seronegative. Sequenced material: PBMCs. The chain links TRBV2 to TRBJ1-2; D gene unclear. The CDR3 region is CASSDSKAVPYTF. The CDR3 DNA reads as TGTGCCAGCAGTGATTCAAAAGCTGTGCCCTACACCTTC.